This entry lists 11 T cell receptor beta chains sequenced from one sample in a study of CD8 T cells in Susac syndrome. The authors reverse transcribed roughly 0.5 to 1 ug RNA with random hexamers. TCRdb independently ran MiXCR on the immunoSEQ multiplex PCR reads; one entry per CDR3 protein. The table includes roughly 150,000 distinct CDR3 sequences, approximately 95% detected once. Material: CD4+ T cells from PBMCs. These receptors came from a human donor with Susac syndrome.

This clonotype is a singleton in its sample. CDR3 DNA sequence: TGCAGTGCAAAGACCGGGACGGCCCGCTCCTACGAGCAGTACTTC. Amino acids: CSAKTGTARSYEQYF. The V gene is TRBV20-1, the J gene TRBJ2-7; D is perhaps TRBD1 or TRBD2 (5 bases each). From germline, CDR1 is DFQATT and CDR2 SNEGSKA (reference sequence). The CDR3 sequence is 15 residues long. Trimming took 6 bases from V and 0 from J, leaving 18 bases between them.

J is TRBJ2-5 and V is TRBV23-1; D gene uncertain. TRBV23-1 is filed as an ORF, its function uncertain. V lost 2 bases to trimming and J lost 5 bases, with 9 bases between them. This CDR3 has 13 residues. The CDR3 region is CASSQRQRETQYF. The CDR3 region has the DNA TGCGCCAGCAGTCAACGGCAGAGGGAGACCCAGTACTTC.

The chain has TRBV29-1 and TRBJ2-7; D is ambiguous. The CDR3 covers 15 residues. In germline, CDR1 is SQVTM, CDR2 ANQGSEA. The V end was cut by 4 bases, the J end by 5 bases, with 21 bases between. The CDR3 region has the DNA TGCAGCGTTGCCCCTCCCGCCGGCCTCCTCGACGAGCAGTACTTC. Translated, it gives CSVAPPAGLLDEQYF.

This chain connects TRBV15 to TRBJ1-1; no reliable D call. The CDR3 spans 13 residues. CDR1 and CDR2 from the germline V gene are LNHNV and YYDKDF (reference sequence). V lost 7 bases to trimming and J lost 4 bases, with 13 bases between them. The CDR3 DNA follows: TGTGCCACCACCCCCGGTGGTGCCACTGAAGCTTTCTTT. Protein sequence: CATTPGGATEAFF.

The chain carries TRBV29-1 and TRBJ2-3, with D uncertain. Germline V gene lookup returns CDR1 SQVTM and CDR2 ANQGSEA. The CDR3 has 11 amino acids. V lost 5 bases to trimming and J lost 4 bases, with 7 bases between them. This chain's CDR3 is CSVYRADTQYF. The CDR3 DNA follows: TGCAGCGTTTACCGGGCAGATACGCAGTATTTT.

The chain recombines TRBV5-6 with TRBJ2-1; D might be TRBD2 (5 bases). In germline, CDR1 is SGHDT, CDR2 YYEEEE. This CDR3 spans 15 amino acids. With 4 bases removed from V and 7 bases from J, the gap between germline ends came to 18 bases. DNA for the CDR3: TGTGCCAGCAGCACTGGACTCATCTATGGTAATGAGCAGTTCTTC. It translates to CASSTGLIYGNEQFF.

This chain uses TRBV7-2 with TRBJ2-3, with 9 bases that match TRBD2. This CDR3 spans 16 amino acids. J was trimmed by 4 bases and V by 2 bases; bases with no gene match: 7. CDR1 is SGHTA and CDR2 is FQGNSA in the germline V gene. CDR3 in amino acids: CASSLRRGGRADTQYF. Here the CDR3 DNA reads TGTGCCAGCAGCTTACGGCGGGGGGGAAGGGCAGATACGCAGTATTTT.

The V gene is TRBV7-8, the J gene TRBJ1-2, with a tentative D call TRBD1 (5 bases). The CDR3 consists of 18 residues. The V end was cut by 0 bases, the J end by 0 bases, with 17 bases between. Germline V CDR1 and CDR2: SGHVS, FQNEAQ. The chain's CDR3 is CASSLAGRREGANYGYTF. CDR3 nucleotide sequence: TGTGCCAGCAGCTTAGCGGGGCGGCGGGAGGGAGCTAACTATGGCTACACCTTC.

This clonotype appeared once. Here the CDR3 DNA reads TGCAGTGCTGATCTTGGGTCAAGGAATGAGCAGTTCTTC. Protein: CSADLGSRNEQFF. The chain has TRBV20-1 and TRBJ2-1; D unclear. The ends were cut back, 5 bases at V and 7 bases at J, with 15 bases in the middle. The CDR3 totals 13 residues. In germline, CDR1 is DFQATT, CDR2 SNEGSKA (reference sequence).

The rearrangement uses TRBV6-6 and TRBJ1-3; no firm D call. The ends were cut back, 8 bases at V and 1 base at J, with 9 bases in the middle. The CDR3 is 13 amino acids. Germline CDR1 reads MNHNY; CDR2 reads SVGAGI (reference sequence). CDR3 residues: CASAYLSGNTIYF. As DNA, the CDR3 is TGTGCCAGCGCCTACTTATCTGGAAACACCATATATTTT.

The chain is built from TRBV6-2 or TRBV6-3 and TRBJ1-2; D remains unclear. The CDR3 consists of 15 residues. Trimming left V 5 bases short and J 8 bases short, with 21 bases between. Germline CDR1 and CDR2: MNHEY and SVGEGT. CDR3 nucleotides: TGTGCCAGCAGTCCTGTGGGCCTACTCAAGGGCGGCTACACCTTC. Translating gives CASSPVGLLKGGYTF.